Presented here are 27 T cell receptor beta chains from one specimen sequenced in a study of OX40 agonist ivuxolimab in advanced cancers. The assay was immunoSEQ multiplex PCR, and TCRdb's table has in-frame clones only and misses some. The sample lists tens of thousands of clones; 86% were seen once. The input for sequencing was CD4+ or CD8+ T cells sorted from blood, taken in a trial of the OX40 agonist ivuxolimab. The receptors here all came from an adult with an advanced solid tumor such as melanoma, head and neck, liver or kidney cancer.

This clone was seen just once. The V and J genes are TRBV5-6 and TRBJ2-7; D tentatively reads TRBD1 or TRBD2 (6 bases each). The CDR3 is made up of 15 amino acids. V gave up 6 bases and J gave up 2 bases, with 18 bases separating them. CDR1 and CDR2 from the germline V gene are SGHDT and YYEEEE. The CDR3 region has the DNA TGTGCCAGCAACTCAAGGTGGGGGGACACCTACGAGCAGTACTTC. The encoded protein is CASNSRWGDTYEQYF.

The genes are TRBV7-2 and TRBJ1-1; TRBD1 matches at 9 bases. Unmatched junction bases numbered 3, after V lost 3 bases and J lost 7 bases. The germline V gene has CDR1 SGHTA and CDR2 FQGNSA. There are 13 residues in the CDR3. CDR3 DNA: TGTGCCAGCAGCTTCCGACAGGGGGGTGAAGCTTTCTTT. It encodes CASSFRQGGEAFF.

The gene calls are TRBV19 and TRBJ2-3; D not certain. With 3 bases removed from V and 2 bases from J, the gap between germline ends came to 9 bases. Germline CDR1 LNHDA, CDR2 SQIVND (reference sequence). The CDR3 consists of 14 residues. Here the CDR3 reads CASSIGYITDTQYF. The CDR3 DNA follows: TGTGCCAGTAGTATCGGCTACATCACAGATACGCAGTATTTT.

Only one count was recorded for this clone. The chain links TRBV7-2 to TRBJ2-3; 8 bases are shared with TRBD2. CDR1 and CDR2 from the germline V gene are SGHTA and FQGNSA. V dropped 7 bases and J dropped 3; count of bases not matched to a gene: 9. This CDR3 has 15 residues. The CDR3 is CASNPTGGLTDTQYF. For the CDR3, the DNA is TGTGCCAGCAACCCCACGGGGGGGCTAACAGATACGCAGTATTTT.

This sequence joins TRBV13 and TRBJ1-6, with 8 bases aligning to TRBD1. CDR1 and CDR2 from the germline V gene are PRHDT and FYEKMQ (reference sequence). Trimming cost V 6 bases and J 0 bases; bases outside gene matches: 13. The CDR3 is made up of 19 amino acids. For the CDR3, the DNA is TGTGCCAGCAGTGTAGAGGCCCAGGGGGCGAGCTCCTATAATTCACCCCTCCACTTT. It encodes CASSVEAQGASSYNSPLHF.

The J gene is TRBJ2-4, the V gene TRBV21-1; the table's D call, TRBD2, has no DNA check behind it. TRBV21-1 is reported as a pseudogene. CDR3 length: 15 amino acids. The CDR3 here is CASIADEVAKNIQYF. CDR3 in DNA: TGTGCCAGCATCGCCGACGAGGTAGCCAAAAACATTCAGTACTTC.

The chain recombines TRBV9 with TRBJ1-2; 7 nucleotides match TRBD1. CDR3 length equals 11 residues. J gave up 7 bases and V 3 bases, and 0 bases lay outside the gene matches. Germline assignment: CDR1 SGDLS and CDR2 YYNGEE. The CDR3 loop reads CASSGQGGYTF. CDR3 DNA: TGTGCCAGCAGCGGACAGGGTGGCTACACCTTC.

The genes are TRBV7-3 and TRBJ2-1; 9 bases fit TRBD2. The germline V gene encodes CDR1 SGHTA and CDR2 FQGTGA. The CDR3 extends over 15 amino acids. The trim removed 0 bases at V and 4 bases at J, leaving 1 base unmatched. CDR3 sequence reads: CASSLTTSGYNEQFF. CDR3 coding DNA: TGTGCCAGCAGCTTAACGACTAGCGGATACAATGAGCAGTTCTTC.

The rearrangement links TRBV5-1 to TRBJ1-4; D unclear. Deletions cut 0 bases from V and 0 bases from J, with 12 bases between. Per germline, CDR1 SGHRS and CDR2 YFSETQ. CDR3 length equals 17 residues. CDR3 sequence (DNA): TGCGCCAGCAGCTTGGGGGGATCCGTTGCAACTAATGAAAAACTGTTTTTT. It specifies CASSLGGSVATNEKLFF.

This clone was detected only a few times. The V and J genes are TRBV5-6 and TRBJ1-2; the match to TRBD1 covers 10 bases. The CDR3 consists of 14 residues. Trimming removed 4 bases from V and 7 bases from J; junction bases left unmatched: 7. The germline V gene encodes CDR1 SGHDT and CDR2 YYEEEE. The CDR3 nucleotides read TGTGCCAGCAGCCCCCTGACAGGGGGCCTTGGCTACACCTTC. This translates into CASSPLTGGLGYTF.

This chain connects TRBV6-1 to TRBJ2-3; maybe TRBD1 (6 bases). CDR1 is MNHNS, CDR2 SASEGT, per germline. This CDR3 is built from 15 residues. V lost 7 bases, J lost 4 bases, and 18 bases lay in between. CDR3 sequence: CASTLNLQGSDTQYF. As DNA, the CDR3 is TGTGCCAGCACCCTGAACTTGCAGGGGTCAGATACGCAGTATTTT.

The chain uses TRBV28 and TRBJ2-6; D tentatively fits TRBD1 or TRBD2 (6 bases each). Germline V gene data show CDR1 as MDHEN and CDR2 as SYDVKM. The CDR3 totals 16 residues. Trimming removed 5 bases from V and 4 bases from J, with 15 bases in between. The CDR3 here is CASSSRGTGGANVLTF. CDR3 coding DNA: TGTGCCAGCAGTAGTAGGGGGACTGGCGGGGCCAACGTCCTGACTTTC.

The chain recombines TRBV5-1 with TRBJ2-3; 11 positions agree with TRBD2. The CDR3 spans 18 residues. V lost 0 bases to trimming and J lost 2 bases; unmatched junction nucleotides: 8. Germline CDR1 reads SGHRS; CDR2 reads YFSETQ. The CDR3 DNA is TGCGCCAGCAGCTTGGTGGTAGCGGGGGGGCGGGCCACAGATACGCAGTATTTT. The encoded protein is CASSLVVAGGRATDTQYF.

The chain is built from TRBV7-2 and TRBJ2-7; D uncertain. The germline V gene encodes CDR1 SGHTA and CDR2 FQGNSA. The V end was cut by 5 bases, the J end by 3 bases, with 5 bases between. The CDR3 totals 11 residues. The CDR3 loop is CASSPYYEQYF. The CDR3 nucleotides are TGTGCCAGCAGCCCCTACTACGAGCAGTACTTC.

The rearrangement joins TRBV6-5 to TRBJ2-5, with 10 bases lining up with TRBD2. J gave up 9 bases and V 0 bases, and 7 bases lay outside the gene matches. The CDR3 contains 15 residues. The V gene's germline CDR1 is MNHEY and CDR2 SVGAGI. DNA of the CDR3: TGTGCCAGCAGTTACTCGCTAGCGGGGGCCTTGGCCCAGTACTTC. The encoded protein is CASSYSLAGALAQYF.

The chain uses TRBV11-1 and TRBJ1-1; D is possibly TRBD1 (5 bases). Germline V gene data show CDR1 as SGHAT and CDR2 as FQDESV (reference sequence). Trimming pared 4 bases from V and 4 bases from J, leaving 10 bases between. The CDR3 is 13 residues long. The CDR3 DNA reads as TGTGCCAGCAGCTGGGACTATAGCACTGAAGCTTTCTTT. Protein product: CASSWDYSTEAFF.

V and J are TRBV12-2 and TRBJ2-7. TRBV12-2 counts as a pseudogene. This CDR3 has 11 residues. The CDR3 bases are TGTGCAAGTCGCTTAAGACCGAAGCAGTACTTC. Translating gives CASRLRPKQYF.

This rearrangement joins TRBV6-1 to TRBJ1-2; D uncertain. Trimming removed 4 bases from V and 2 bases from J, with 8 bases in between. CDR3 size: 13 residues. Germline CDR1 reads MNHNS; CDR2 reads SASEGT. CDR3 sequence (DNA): TGTGCCAGCAGTGCTACAGCAAACTATGGCTACACCTTC. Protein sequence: CASSATANYGYTF.

The CDR3 region is CASSLGRLEDTQYF. CDR3 DNA sequence: TGTGCCAGCAGCTTAGGGCGGTTAGAAGATACGCAGTATTTT. The chain is built from TRBV11-1 and TRBJ2-3; D gene unclear. Germline-derived CDR1 and CDR2 are SGHAT and FQDESV (reference sequence). Trimming cost V 1 base and J 5 bases, with 10 bases left between them. The CDR3 has 14 amino acids.

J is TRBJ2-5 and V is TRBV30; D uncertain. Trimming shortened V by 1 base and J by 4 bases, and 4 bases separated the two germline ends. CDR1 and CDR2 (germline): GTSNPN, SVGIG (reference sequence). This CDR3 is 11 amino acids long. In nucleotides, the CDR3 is TGTGCCTGGAGTGCCAGAGAGACCCAGTACTTC. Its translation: CAWSARETQYF.

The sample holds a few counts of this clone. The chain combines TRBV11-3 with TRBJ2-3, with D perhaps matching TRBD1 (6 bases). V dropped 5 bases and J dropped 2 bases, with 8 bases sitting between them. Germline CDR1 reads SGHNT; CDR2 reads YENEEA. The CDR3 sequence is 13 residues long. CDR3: CASSGQSTDTQYF. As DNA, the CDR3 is TGTGCCAGCAGCGGACAGTCCACAGATACGCAGTATTTT.

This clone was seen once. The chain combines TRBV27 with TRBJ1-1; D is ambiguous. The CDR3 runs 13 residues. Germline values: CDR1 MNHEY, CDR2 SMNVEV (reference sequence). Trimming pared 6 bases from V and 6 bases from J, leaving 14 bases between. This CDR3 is CASRTDRPAEAFF. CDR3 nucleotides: TGTGCCAGCAGGACGGACCGCCCGGCTGAAGCTTTCTTT.

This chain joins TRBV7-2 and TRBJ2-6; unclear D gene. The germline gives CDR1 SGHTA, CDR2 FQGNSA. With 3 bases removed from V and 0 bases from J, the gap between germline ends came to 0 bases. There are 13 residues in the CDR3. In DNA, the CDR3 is TGTGCCAGCAGCTTCTCTGGGGCCAACGTCCTGACTTTC. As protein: CASSFSGANVLTF.

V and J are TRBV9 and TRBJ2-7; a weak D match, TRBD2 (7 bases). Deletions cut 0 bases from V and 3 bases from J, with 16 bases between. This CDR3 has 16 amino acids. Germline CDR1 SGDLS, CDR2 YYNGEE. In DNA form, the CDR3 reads TGTGCCAGCAGCGTAGCGGGCAAGGGGGGGATCTACGAGCAGTACTTC. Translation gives CASSVAGKGGIYEQYF.

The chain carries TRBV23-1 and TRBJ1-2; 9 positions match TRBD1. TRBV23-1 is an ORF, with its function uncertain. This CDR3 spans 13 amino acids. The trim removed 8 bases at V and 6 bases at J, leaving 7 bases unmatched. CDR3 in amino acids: CASGQGTGNGYTF. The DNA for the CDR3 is TGCGCCAGCGGACAGGGGACAGGGAATGGCTACACCTTC.

The CDR3 DNA follows: TGTGCCAGCAGCTTAGAGGTAGCGGGGGGGTACAATGAGCAGTTCTTC. This sequence encodes CASSLEVAGGYNEQFF. The V and J genes are TRBV7-6 and TRBJ2-1; TRBD2 matches at 11 bases. CDR1 is SGHVS and CDR2 is FNYEAQ in the germline V gene. The CDR3 covers 16 residues. The junction had 3 bases not matched to a gene; V was cut back by 1 base and J by 4 bases.

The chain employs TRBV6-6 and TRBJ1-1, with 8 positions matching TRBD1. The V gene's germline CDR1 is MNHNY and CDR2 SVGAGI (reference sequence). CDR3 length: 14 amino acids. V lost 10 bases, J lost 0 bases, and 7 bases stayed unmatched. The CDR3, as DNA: TGTGCCACTAGCAGGGGGCTGATGAACACTGAAGCTTTCTTT. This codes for CATSRGLMNTEAFF.